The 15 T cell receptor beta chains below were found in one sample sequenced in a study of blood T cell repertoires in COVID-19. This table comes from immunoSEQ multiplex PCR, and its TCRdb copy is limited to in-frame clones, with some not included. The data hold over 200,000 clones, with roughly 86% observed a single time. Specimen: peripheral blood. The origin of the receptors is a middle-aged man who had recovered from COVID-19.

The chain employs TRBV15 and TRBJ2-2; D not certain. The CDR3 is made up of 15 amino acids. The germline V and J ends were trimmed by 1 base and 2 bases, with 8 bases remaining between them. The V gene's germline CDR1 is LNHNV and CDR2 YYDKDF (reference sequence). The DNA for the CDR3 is TGTGCCACCAGCAGAGGTCTACCTAACACCGGGGAGCTGTTTTTT. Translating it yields CATSRGLPNTGELFF.

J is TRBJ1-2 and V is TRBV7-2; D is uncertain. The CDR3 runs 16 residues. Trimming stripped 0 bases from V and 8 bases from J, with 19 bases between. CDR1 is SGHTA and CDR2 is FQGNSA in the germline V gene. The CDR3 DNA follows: TGTGCCAGCAGCTTAGCGCAAGGGTATCGGGAACCAGGCTACACCTTC. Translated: CASSLAQGYREPGYTF. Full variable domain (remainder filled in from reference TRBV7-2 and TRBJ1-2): GAGVSQSPSNKVTEKGKDVELRCDPISGHTALYWYRQSLGQGLEFLIYFQGNSAPDKSGLPSDRFSAERTGGSVSTLTIQRTQQEDSAVYLCASSLAQGYREPGYTFGSGTRLTVV.

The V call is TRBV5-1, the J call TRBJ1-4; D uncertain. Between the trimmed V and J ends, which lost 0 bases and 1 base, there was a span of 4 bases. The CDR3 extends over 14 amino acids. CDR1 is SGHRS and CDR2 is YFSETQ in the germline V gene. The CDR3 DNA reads TGCGCCAGCAGCTTGGGCGGAACTAATGAAAAACTGTTTTTT. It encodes CASSLGGTNEKLFF. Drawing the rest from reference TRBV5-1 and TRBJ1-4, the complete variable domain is KAGVTQTPRYLIKTRGQQVTLSCSPISGHRSVSWYQQTPGQGLQFLFEYFSETQRNKGNFPGRFSGRQFSNSRSEMNVSTLELGDSALYLCASSLGGTNEKLFFGSGTQLSVL.

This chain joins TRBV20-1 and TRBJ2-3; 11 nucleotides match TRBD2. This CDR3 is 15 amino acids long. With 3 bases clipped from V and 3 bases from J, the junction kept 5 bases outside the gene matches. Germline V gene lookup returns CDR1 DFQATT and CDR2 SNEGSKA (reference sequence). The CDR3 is CSASTSGGGTDTQYF. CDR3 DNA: TGCAGTGCTAGTACTAGCGGGGGCGGTACAGATACGCAGTATTTT.

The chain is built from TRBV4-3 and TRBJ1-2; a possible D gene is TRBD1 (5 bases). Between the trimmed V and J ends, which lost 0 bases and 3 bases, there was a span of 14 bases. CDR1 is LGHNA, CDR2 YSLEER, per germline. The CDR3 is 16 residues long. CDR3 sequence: CASSQEASGVYYGYTF. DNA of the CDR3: TGCGCCAGCAGCCAAGAGGCCTCGGGGGTTTACTATGGCTACACCTTC.

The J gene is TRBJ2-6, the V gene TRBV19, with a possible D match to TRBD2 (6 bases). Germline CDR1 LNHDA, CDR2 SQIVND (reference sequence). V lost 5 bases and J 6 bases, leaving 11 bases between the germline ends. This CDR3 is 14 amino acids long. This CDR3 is CASSWRVVANVLTF. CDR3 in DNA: TGTGCCAGTAGTTGGAGGGTTGTGGCCAACGTCCTGACTTTC. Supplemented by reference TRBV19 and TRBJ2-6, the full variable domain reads DGGITQSPKYLFRKEGQNVTLSCEQNLNHDAMYWYRQDPGQGLRLIYYSQIVNDFQKGDIAEGYSVSREKKESFPLTVTSAQKNPTAFYLCASSWRVVANVLTFGAGSRLTVL.

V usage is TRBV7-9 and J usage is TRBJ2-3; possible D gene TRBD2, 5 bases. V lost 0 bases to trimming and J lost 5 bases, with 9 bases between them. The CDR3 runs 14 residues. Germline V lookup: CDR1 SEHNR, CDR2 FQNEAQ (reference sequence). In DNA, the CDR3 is TGTGCCAGCAGCTTAGCCGGGGTGGGAGATACGCAGTATTTT. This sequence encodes CASSLAGVGDTQYF.

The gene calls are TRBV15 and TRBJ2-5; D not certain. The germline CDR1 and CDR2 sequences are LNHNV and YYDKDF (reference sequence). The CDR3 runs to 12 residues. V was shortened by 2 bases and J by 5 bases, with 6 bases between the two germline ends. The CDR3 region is CATSRLQETQYF. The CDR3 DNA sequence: TGTGCCACCAGCAGACTCCAGGAGACCCAGTACTTC.

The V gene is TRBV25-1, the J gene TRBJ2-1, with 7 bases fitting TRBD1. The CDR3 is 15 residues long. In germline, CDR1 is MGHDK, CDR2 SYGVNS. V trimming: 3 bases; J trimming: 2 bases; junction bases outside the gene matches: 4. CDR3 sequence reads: CASSDRGLTYNEQFF. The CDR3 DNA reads TGTGCCAGCAGTGACAGGGGGTTAACCTACAATGAGCAGTTCTTC.

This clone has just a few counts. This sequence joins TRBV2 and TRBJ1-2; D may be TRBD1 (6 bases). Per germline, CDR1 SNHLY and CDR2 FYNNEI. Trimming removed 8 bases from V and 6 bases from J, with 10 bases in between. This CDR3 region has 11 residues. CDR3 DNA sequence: TGTGCCAGCCAGGGGTCCCATGGCTACACCTTC. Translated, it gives CASQGSHGYTF.

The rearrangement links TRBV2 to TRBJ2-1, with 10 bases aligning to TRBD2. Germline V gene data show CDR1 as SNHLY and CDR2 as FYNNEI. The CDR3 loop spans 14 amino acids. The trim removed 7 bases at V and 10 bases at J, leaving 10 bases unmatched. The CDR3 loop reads CASKEELAGSEQFF. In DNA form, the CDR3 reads TGTGCCAGCAAGGAAGAACTAGCGGGGTCAGAGCAGTTCTTC.

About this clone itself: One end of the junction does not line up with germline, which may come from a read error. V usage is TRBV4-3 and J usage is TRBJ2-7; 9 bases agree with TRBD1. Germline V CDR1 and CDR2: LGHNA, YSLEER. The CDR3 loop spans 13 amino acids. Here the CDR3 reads CASSQDLGDRVVF. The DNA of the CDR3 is TGCGCCAGCAGCCAAGATCTGGGGGACAGGGTGGTCTTC.

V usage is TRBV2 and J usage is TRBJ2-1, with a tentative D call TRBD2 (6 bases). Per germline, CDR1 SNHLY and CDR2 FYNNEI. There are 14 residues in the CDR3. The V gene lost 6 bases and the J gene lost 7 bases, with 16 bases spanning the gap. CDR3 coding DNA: TGTGCCAGCAGCTACCGACTAGAAGGGAATGAGCAGTTCTTC. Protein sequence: CASSYRLEGNEQFF.

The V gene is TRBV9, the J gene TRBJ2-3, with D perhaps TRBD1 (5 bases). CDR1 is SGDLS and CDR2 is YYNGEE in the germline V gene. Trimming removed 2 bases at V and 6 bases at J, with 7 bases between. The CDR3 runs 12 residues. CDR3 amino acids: CASSVNRDTQYF. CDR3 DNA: TGTGCCAGCAGCGTTAACAGGGATACGCAGTATTTT.

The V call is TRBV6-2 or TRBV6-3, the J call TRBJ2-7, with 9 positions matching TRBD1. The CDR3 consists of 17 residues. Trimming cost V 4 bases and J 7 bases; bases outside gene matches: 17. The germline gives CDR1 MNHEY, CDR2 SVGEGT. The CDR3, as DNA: TGTGCCAGCAGTTTTGAGGTTCCAGGGACAGGGTTGGATGAGCAGTACTTC. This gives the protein CASSFEVPGTGLDEQYF.